The rows below give T cell receptor beta chains drawn from one sample of a study of T cells in Graves' hyperthyroidism and ophthalmopathy. TCRdb passed the multiplex PCR reads through MiXCR, listing each CDR3 protein once. The sample lists a few hundred thousand distinct CDR3 sequences, 46% seen once, with 44% in the top ten. Sequenced: peripheral blood or thyroid tissue (not recorded which). These receptors all come from an adult woman with Graves' disease, either hyperthyroidism or ophthalmopathy (not recorded which). The CDR3 runs from the conserved cysteine through the conserved F or W. The order of the fields is clone size, V gene, J gene, D gene, CDR3 DNA, CDR3 protein. D genes are given only for firm matches. Clone size is shown for a subset of rows, as once, few, many or a class of expanded clone.

clone size: -
V gene: TRBV7-3
J gene: TRBJ2-6
D gene: -
CDR3 DNA: TGTGCCAGCAGCTTAAGCCGACGGGGGGCCAACGTCCTGACTTTC
CDR3 protein: CASSLSRRGANVLTF

clone size: few
V gene: TRBV7-6
J gene: TRBJ1-1
D gene: -
CDR3 DNA: TGTGCCAGCAGCGGCCCGCCCTCTCGTGGAGCTTTCTTT
CDR3 protein: CASSGPPSRGAFF

clone size: -
V gene: TRBV7-8
J gene: TRBJ1-4
D gene: TRBD1
CDR3 DNA: TGTGCCAGCAGCTCGACAGGGGTCGGTGAAAAACTGTTTTTT
CDR3 protein: CASSSTGVGEKLFF

clone size: once
V gene: TRBV12-3/TRBV12-4
J gene: TRBJ2-3
D gene: -
CDR3 DNA: TGTGCTAGTGGTCAGGGTTCTAGCACAGATACGCAGTATTTT
CDR3 protein: CASGQGSSTDTQYF

clone size: many
V gene: TRBV20-1
J gene: TRBJ2-3
D gene: TRBD2
CDR3 DNA: TGCAGTGCTAGAGGTAGCGGGAGGGCCAAAGGTCCCACAGATACGCAGTATTTT
CDR3 protein: CSARGSGRAKGPTDTQYF

clone size: many
V gene: TRBV14
J gene: TRBJ2-7
D gene: TRBD2
CDR3 DNA: TGTGCCAGCAGCCCCCGGGACTACCAAAGTCAGCAGTACTTC
CDR3 protein: CASSPRDYQSQQYF

clone size: few
V gene: TRBV20-1
J gene: TRBJ2-7
D gene: -
CDR3 DNA: TGCAGTGCTAGAGAGAGGGCTAGCTTAAACTACGAGCAGTACTTC
CDR3 protein: CSARERASLNYEQYF

clone size: -
V gene: TRBV9
J gene: TRBJ2-7
D gene: -
CDR3 DNA: TGTGCCAGCAGTCTACGGGACACCATATTTTCGCACGAGCAGTACTTC
CDR3 protein: CASSLRDTIFSHEQYF

clone size: many
V gene: TRBV29-1
J gene: TRBJ2-5
D gene: TRBD2
CDR3 DNA: TGCAGCGCTGAACCGGGACGGGAAAGACTAGCGGGAGGCCTCCAAGAGACCCAGTACTTC
CDR3 protein: CSAEPGRERLAGGLQETQYF

clone size: -
V gene: TRBV7-9
J gene: TRBJ2-1
D gene: TRBD1
CDR3 DNA: TGTGCCAGCAGCCGAAATCTCCGGGACAGGGACAATGAGCAGTTCTTC
CDR3 protein: CASSRNLRDRDNEQFF

clone size: -
V gene: TRBV29-1
J gene: TRBJ1-2
D gene: -
CDR3 DNA: TGCAGCGTCGTAAGGGTTAACTATGGCTACACCTTC
CDR3 protein: CSVVRVNYGYTF

clone size: many
V gene: TRBV2
J gene: TRBJ1-2
D gene: -
CDR3 DNA: TGTGCCAGCAGTGTCAAACCTGCGGGAGGCTACACCTTC
CDR3 protein: CASSVKPAGGYTF

clone size: -
V gene: TRBV7-9
J gene: TRBJ2-6
D gene: -
CDR3 DNA: TGTGCCAGCAGCTTAGCCCCGAGGGGTTCTGGGGCCAACGTCCTGACTTTC
CDR3 protein: CASSLAPRGSGANVLTF

clone size: -
V gene: TRBV29-1
J gene: TRBJ2-7
D gene: -
CDR3 DNA: TGCAGCGTTGAAGGGGGAACAGCGTTCTACGAGCAGTACTTC
CDR3 protein: CSVEGGTAFYEQYF

clone size: -
V gene: TRBV6-1
J gene: TRBJ2-7
D gene: -
CDR3 DNA: TGTGCCAGCAGTGATAGCAGGGGGCAGTACTTC
CDR3 protein: CASSDSRGQYF

clone size: -
V gene: TRBV7-9
J gene: TRBJ1-2
D gene: TRBD1
CDR3 DNA: TGTGCCAGCAGCTTCGGGACAGCAAAGGTTAACTATGGCTACATCTTC
CDR3 protein: CASSFGTAKVNYGYIF

clone size: few
V gene: TRBV29-1
J gene: TRBJ1-4
D gene: -
CDR3 DNA: TGCAGCGTTGAAGGGGGCGGAACTAATGAAAAACTGTTTTTT
CDR3 protein: CSVEGGGTNEKLFF

clone size: -
V gene: TRBV24-1
J gene: TRBJ1-1
D gene: -
CDR3 DNA: TGTGCCACCAGTGATTTACAGGGTGCGGCTTTCTTT
CDR3 protein: CATSDLQGAAFF

clone size: many
V gene: TRBV10-3
J gene: TRBJ2-7
D gene: -
CDR3 DNA: TGTGCCATCAGTGAGCGACACGGGACTTCCTACGAGCAGTACTTC
CDR3 protein: CAISERHGTSYEQYF

clone size: few
V gene: TRBV20-1
J gene: TRBJ1-2
D gene: TRBD1
CDR3 DNA: TGCAGTGCTTTTAGTCCCGGGACAGAGACTAACTATGGCTACACCTTC
CDR3 protein: CSAFSPGTETNYGYTF